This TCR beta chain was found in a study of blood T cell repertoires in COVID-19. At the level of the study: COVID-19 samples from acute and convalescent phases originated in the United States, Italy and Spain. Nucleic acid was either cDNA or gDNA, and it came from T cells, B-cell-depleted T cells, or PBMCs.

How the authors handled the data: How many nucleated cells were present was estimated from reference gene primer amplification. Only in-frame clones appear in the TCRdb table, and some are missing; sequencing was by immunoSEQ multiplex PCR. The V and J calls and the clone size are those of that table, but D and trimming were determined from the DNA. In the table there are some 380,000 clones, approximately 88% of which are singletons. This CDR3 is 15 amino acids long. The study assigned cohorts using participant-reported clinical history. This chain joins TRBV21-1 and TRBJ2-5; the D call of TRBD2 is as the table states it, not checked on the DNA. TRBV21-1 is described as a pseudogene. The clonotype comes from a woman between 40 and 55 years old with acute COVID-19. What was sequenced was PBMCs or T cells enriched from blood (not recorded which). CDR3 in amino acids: CASSKVRGPQETQYF. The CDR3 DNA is TGTGCCAGCAGCAAAGTGCGGGGGCCCCAAGAGACCCAGTACTTC.